The entry below describes one TCR beta chain. Its binding antigen is unknown. These data are taken from a study of T cells expressing NK-cell markers (dated by TCRdb to about 2020). Describing the broader study: Three sorted T-cell subsets (CD3+CD56+NKG2C+, CD3+CD56+NKG2C- and CD3+CD56-NKG2C+) from 7 to 9 donors had their TCR beta-chain repertoires profiled. Among the eight sequenced donors, seven were HCMV-seropositive and one was HCMV-seronegative. The libraries were sequenced on Illumina HiSeq 2000/2500, MiSeq or NextSeq, producing 2 x 150 bp reads. Randomly selected healthy volunteers, three men and five women, were used as the eight sequenced donors. The investigation overall reported the following: Those dominant clonotypes were again the most abundant among CD3+CD56-NKG2C+ cells in a few donors, at roughly 25-60.1%. For six donors, the dominant CD3+CD56+NKG2C+ clonotypes were among the top 10 CD8+ clonotypes and accounted for 1.0-7.0% of CD8+ T cells. Whether the expanded NKG2C-expressing T cell clones were specific for HCMV antigens remained unclear.

Measured from the cysteine to the phenylalanine, the CDR3 is 15 residues long. No DNA is recorded. The germline V gene sets CDR1 to MNHEY and CDR2 to SVGEGT. Sequencing relied on an Illumina HiSeq 2000. 5'RACE template switching, by which a universal primer site and unique molecular identifiers were added, was used to make TCR beta cDNA libraries. Synthesis of cDNA was primed from the TCR beta constant segment and was followed by two consecutive PCR amplification steps. The original pipeline was this. MIGEC handled demultiplexing of the reads and grouping by UMI, while MiTCR was used to assemble and quantify clonotypes. To exclude erroneous sequences, only TCR cDNA sequences supported by at least two reads were retained. The tcR package was used for downstream repertoire analysis, and clonotypes were matched across fractions by CDR3 nucleotide sequence plus V segment. Antigen specificity was annotated against VDJdb with VDJmatch, allowing one amino acid substitution in CDR3. Each CDR3 protein sequence appears as one entry after TCRdb reprocessed the reads, and no DNA is included. These V and J calls derive from TCRdb rather than the authors' analysis. Per the sample table, the count is some 450,000 distinct CDR3 sequences. The ten largest clones add up to 7.3% of the sample.

HCMV-specific IgG was detected in serum with a commercial ELISA kit to determine HCMV serostatus. Peripheral blood mononuclear cells were isolated from blood by Ficoll density gradient centrifugation. Recombination linked TRBV6-2 or TRBV6-3 to TRBJ2-1; the D call from TCRdb, TRBD2, cannot be confirmed without DNA. Specimen: blood T cells: a sorted CD56 or NKG2C T cell subset, CD4+ or CD8+ T cells, or bulk PBMC T cells (not recorded which). The sequence came from a woman aged 18 to 69 in good health. CDR3 sequence: CASTTSGANYNEQFF.